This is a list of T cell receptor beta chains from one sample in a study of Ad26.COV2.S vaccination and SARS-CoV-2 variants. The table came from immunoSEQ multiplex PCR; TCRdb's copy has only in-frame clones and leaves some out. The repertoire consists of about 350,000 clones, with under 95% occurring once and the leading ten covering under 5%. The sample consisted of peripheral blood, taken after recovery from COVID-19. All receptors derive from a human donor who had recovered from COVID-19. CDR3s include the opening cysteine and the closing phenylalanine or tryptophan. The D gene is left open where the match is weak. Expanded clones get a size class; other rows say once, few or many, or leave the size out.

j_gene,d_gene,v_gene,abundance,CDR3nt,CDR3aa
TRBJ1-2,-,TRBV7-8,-,TGTGCCTCTAGTGGGGTGAGGGACTATGGCTACACCTTC,CASSGVRDYGYTF
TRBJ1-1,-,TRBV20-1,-,TGCAGTGCTAGTTATAGGGCTTTGAACACTGAAGCTTTCTTT,CSASYRALNTEAFF
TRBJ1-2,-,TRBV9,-,TGTGCCAGCAGCGACAACACCTTC,CASSDNTF
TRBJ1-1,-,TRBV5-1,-,TGCGCCAGCAGCTTGTCAGCGAACACTGAAGCTTTCTTT,CASSLSANTEAFF
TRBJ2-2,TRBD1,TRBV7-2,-,TGTGCCAGCAGCAGGGACAGCAACACCGGGGAGCTGTTTTTT,CASSRDSNTGELFF
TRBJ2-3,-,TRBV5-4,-,TGTGCCAGCACCGAGAATAGGGGAAGCCTCCCAGATACGCAGTATTTT,CASTENRGSLPDTQYF
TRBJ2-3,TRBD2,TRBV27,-,TGTGCCAGCAGTCAGCGGGGCGATACGCAGTATTTT,CASSQRGDTQYF
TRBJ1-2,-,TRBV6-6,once,TGTGCCAGCAGCAACGAGGGGGGCTACACCTTC,CASSNEGGYTF
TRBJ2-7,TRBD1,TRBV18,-,TGTGCCAGCTCCGGACAGGGGATCGAGCAGTACTTC,CASSGQGIEQYF
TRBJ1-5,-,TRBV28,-,TGTGCCAGCAGTTTACGAAGCTGGAGGAGGGGCAATCAGCCCCAGCATTTT,CASSLRSWRRGNQPQHF
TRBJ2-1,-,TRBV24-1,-,TGTGCCACCAGTTTAGGGCCAGGTGACTACAATGAGCAGTTCTTC,CATSLGPGDYNEQFF
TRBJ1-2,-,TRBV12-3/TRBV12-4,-,TGTGCCAGCAGTTTTTCTGAGTATGGCTACACCTTC,CASSFSEYGYTF
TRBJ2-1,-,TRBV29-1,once,TGCAGCGTTGACCTGCCCAATGAGCAGTTCTTC,CSVDLPNEQFF
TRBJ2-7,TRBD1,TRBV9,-,TGTGCCAGCAGCGCGACGCCGGGACAGGGACGGCAGTACTTC,CASSATPGQGRQYF
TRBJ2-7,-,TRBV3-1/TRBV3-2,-,TGTGCCAGCAGCCAAGGGGCGGCCAGGTATTACGAGCAGTACTTC,CASSQGAARYYEQYF
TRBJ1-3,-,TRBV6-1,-,TGTGCCAGCAGTGACGGAGTCTCTGGAAACACCATATATTTT,CASSDGVSGNTIYF
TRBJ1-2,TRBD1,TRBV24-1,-,TGTGCCACCAGTGAAACAGGGGATAGAGGCTACACCTTC,CATSETGDRGYTF
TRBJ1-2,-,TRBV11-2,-,TGTGCCAGCAGCTTATTCAGTAACTATGGCTACACCTTC,CASSLFSNYGYTF
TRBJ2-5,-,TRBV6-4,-,TGTGCCAGCAGCGCTGGTCAGGGAGAACAAGAGACCCAGTACTTC,CASSAGQGEQETQYF
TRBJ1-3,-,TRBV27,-,TGTGCCAGTGAGGGGCGTCGGGAGACTGGAAACACCATATATTTT,CASEGRRETGNTIYF
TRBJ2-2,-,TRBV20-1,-,TGCAGTGCCGCTCGGGATGAGCTGTTTTTT,CSAARDELFF
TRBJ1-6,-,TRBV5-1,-,TGCGCCAGCAGCTTGGCCTCTGGGGGCCGTGGTTCACCCCTCCACTTT,CASSLASGGRGSPLHF
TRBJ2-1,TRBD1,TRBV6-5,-,TGTGCCAGCAGTTACCCTGGACAGGGAACCTACAATGAGCAGTTCTTC,CASSYPGQGTYNEQFF
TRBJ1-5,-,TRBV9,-,TGTGCCAGCGGCAATAGCAATCAGCCCCAGCATTTT,CASGNSNQPQHF
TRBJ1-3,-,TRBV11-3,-,TGTGCCAGCAGCGAGGGCTTCGGAAACACCATATATTTT,CASSEGFGNTIYF
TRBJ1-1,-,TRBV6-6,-,TGTGCCAGCAGTTACCAGGGTGGCGGCACTGAAGCTTTCTTT,CASSYQGGGTEAFF
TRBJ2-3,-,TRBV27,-,TGTGCCAGCGGTTCAGATACGCAGTATTTT,CASGSDTQYF
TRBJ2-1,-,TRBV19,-,TGTGCCAGTAGTATAACAATGTACAATGAGCAGTTCTTC,CASSITMYNEQFF
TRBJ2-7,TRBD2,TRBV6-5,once,TGTGCCAGCAGGCTCGGACTAGCTTGGGACGAGCAGTACTTC,CASRLGLAWDEQYF
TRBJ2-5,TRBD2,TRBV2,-,TGTGCCAGCAGTCTGACTAGCGGCAAAGGAGGGGAGACCCAGTACTTC,CASSLTSGKGGETQYF
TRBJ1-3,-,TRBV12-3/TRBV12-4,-,TGTGCCAGCAGTTTGGATGATGGAAACACCATATATTTT,CASSLDDGNTIYF
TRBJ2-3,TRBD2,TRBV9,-,TGTGCCAGCAGCGTTTCGAGCGGGGGAACCAGACCCACAGATACGCAGTATTTT,CASSVSSGGTRPTDTQYF
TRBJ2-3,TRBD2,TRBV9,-,TGTGCCAGCAGCGTAGCTTCGGCGGGGGGACGAGCAGATACGCAGTATTTT,CASSVASAGGRADTQYF
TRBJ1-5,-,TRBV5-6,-,TGTGCCAGCAGCCCGGTGGGGATGAATCAGCCCCAGCATTTT,CASSPVGMNQPQHF
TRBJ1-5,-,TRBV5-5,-,TGTGCCAGCAGCTTGGAGCAAGGTAACCAGCCCCAGCATTTT,CASSLEQGNQPQHF
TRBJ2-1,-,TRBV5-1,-,TGCGCCAGCACCACAGGGAACGTAGGTATCAATGAGCAGTTCTTC,CASTTGNVGINEQFF
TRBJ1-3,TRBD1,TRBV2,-,TGTGCCAGTGGGACAGGGGGCTCTGGAAACACCATATATTTT,CASGTGGSGNTIYF
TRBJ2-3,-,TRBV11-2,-,TGTGCCAGCAGCTGGCAGGGGTCCACCACAGATACGCAGTATTTT,CASSWQGSTTDTQYF
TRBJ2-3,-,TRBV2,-,TGTGCCAGCAGTGAAGGGGGTGGGGTCAGAGATACGCAGTATTTT,CASSEGGGVRDTQYF
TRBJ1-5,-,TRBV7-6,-,TGTGCCAGCAGCTTAGGGGCAGGTCCTAGCAATCAGCCCCAGCATTTT,CASSLGAGPSNQPQHF
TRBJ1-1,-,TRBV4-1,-,TGCGCCAGCAGCCGGGCAGGTTTAATCTCTGAAGCTTTCTTT,CASSRAGLISEAFF
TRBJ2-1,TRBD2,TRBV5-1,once,TGCGCCAGCAGCTTCTCTAGCGGGGGGAAATACAATGAGCAGTTCTTC,CASSFSSGGKYNEQFF
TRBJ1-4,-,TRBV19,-,TGTGCCAGTAGTATGGCAGGGGTGGGTGAAAAACTGTTTTTT,CASSMAGVGEKLFF
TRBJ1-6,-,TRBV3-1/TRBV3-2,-,TGTGCCAGCAGCCACCTACCAGAGGCGGGCCGCTACTATAATTCACCCCTCCACTTT,CASSHLPEAGRYYNSPLHF
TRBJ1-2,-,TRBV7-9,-,TGTGCCAGCAGCTTAAGTGGGGGTTCAGATGGCTACACCTTC,CASSLSGGSDGYTF
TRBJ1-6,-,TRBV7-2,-,TGTGCCAGCAGCCCCCAGGGAATGGGGGGACGTGGGAATTCACCCCTCCACTTT,CASSPQGMGGRGNSPLHF
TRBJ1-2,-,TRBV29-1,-,TGCAGCGTTGCCCATAACTATGGCTACACCTTC,CSVAHNYGYTF
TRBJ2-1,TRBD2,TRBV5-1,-,TGCGCCAGCGGACCGCGGGAGCGGGGGTACAATGAGCAGTTCTTC,CASGPRERGYNEQFF
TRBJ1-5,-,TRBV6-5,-,TGTGCCAGCAGTTACGGCCGCAATCAGCCCCAGCATTTT,CASSYGRNQPQHF
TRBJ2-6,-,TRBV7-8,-,TGTGCCAGCGGACAGCAACTGGCTCTTGGGGCCAACGTCCTGACTTTC,CASGQQLALGANVLTF
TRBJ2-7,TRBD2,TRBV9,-,TGTGCCAGCAGCCCGCGGGTAGGGGAGGGCTACGAGCAGTACTTC,CASSPRVGEGYEQYF
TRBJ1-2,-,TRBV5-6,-,TGTGCCAGCAGCCCAGCCACAGGAGTAGGCTACACCTTC,CASSPATGVGYTF